The clone carrying this T cell receptor (beta chain) was recorded at least ten times. Its antigen is still unknown. This sample was included in a study of CD8 T cells in ankylosing spondylitis. Germline CDR1 reads SGHRS; CDR2 reads YFSETQ. The CDR3 totals 13 residues. The V end was cut by 1 base, the J end by 1 base, with 5 bases between. Findings and limits, study-wide: Roughly eight highly homologous variants made up a TCR beta motif that seemed to typify ankylosing spondylitis blood. Some of the motif variants had earlier been found in reactive arthritis patients' fluid and blood. Researchers reportedly found disease-linked clones significantly enriched in matched ankylosing spondylitis synovial fluid.

Libraries of TCR beta came from quantitative 5'-RACE with molecular barcodes. TCRdb processed the 5' RACE reads anew with MiXCR; each CDR3 protein has one entry. The top ten hold approximately 20% of the sample, which has 200,000 to 250,000 distinct CDR3 sequences, over 9.5% seen once. This receptor was obtained from a male donor with ankylosing spondylitis or in good health (not recorded which). The V and J genes are TRBV5-1 and TRBJ1-1; D remains ambiguous. The specimen sequenced was blood, either unsorted or a sorted T cell fraction (not recorded which). The CDR3 spells CASSLQTNTEAFF. In nucleotides, the CDR3 is TGCGCCAGCAGCTTGCAGACGAACACTGAAGCTTTCTTT.